This TCR beta chain was sequenced for a study of response to subunit inactivated influenza vaccine. Study-wide findings and caveats: New T cells are recruited in small numbers by each seasonal influenza vaccination, according to the authors' suggestion.

From the RT-PCR reads, TCRdb called clonotypes with MiXCR, one entry per CDR3 protein. The sample includes 400,000 to 650,000 distinct CDR3 sequences, roughly 7.9% seen only once; the top ten take 13%. In regard to this clonotype: What it binds is unknown.

The CDR3 is 13 amino acids. Trimming pared 7 bases from V and 0 bases from J, leaving 7 bases between. The sequence derives from a man aged 45 to 70 who received an inactivated influenza vaccine. This chain links TRBV12-3 or TRBV12-4 with TRBJ2-1; the D is unclear. Sequencing was performed on PBMCs from blood, taken roughly 24 months after vaccination. The CDR3, as DNA: TGTGCCAGCATCTCCGGCTCCTACAATGAGCAGTTCTTC. Protein product: CASISGSYNEQFF.